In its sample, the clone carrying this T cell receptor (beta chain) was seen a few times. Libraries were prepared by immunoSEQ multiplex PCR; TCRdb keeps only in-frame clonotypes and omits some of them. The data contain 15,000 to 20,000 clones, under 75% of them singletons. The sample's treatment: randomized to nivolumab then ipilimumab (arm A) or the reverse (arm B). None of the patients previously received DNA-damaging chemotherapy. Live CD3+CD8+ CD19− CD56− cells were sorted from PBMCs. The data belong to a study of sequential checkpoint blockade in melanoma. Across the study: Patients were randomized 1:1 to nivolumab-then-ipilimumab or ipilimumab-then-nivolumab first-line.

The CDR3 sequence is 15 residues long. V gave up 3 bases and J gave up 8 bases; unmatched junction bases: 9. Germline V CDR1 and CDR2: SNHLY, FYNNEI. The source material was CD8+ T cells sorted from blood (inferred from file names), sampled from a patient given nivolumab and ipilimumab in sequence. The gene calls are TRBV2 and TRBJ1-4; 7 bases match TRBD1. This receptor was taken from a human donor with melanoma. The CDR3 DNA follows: TGTGCCAGCAGTGACCCACAGGGGAGAGGCGAAAAACTGTTTTTT. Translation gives CASSDPQGRGEKLFF.